This passage covers 12 T cell receptor beta chains from one sample sequenced in a study of graft-versus-host responses after intestinal transplantation. Generated by immunoSEQ multiplex PCR, the TCRdb table keeps only in-frame clones and is missing some. The sample shows about 71,000 clones, 90% of them seen only once. Antigen specificity for these receptors is unknown. Sequenced here: unstimulated CD8+ T cells sorted from spleen or lymph node cells, sampled before intestinal transplant. Receptors originate from a human donor who received an intestinal transplant.

The rearrangement uses TRBV27 and TRBJ1-1; D not certain. Per the germline V gene, CDR1 is MNHEY and CDR2 is SMNVEV (reference sequence). V gave up 3 bases and J gave up 3 bases, with 11 bases separating them. The CDR3 loop spans 14 amino acids. CDR3 sequence reads: CASSFDRGYTEAFF. The CDR3 coding sequence is TGTGCCAGCAGTTTCGACCGCGGGTACACTGAAGCTTTCTTT.

The V gene is TRBV7-2, the J gene TRBJ2-7, with D uncertain. This CDR3 is built from 15 residues. Germline CDR1 is SGHTA and CDR2 is FQGNSA. V gave up 2 bases and J gave up 0 bases, with 11 bases separating them. CDR3 residues: CASSLRPRSSYEQYF. DNA of the CDR3: TGTGCCAGCAGCTTAAGACCCCGGAGCTCCTACGAGCAGTACTTC.

The rearrangement uses TRBV9 and TRBJ1-2; possibly TRBD1 for D (6 bases). The ends were cut back, 7 bases at V and 5 bases at J, with 15 bases in the middle. This CDR3 is 13 amino acids long. Germline lookup yields CDR1 SGDLS and CDR2 YYNGEE. The chain's CDR3 is CASGETGDYGYTF. As DNA, the CDR3 is TGTGCCAGCGGAGAGACAGGAGATTATGGCTACACCTTC.

The J gene is TRBJ2-3, the V gene TRBV11-2; 7 nucleotides match TRBD1. The junction had 5 bases not matched to a gene; V was cut back by 1 base and J by 4 bases. This CDR3 spans 15 amino acids. CDR1 is SGHAT and CDR2 is FQNNGV in the germline V gene. CDR3 residues: CASSLVGTVSDTQYF. DNA for the CDR3: TGTGCCAGCAGCTTAGTAGGGACAGTTTCAGATACGCAGTATTTT.

The chain carries TRBV7-6 and TRBJ2-1; weak D call: TRBD2 (7 bases). This CDR3 contains 16 residues. V lost 2 bases and J 6 bases, leaving 17 bases between the germline ends. The germline V gene has CDR1 SGHVS and CDR2 FNYEAQ. For the CDR3, the DNA is TGTGCCAGCAGCTTATTAGGGGGGGGCCTTGTCAATGAGCAGTTCTTC. This translates into CASSLLGGGLVNEQFF.

The CDR3 protein is CASSQDLTPNYEQYF. CDR3 in DNA: TGCGCCAGCAGCCAAGATCTTACACCCAACTACGAGCAGTACTTC. This chain links TRBV4-1 with TRBJ2-7; D gene uncertain. The CDR3 is 15 amino acids. The V and J ends lost 0 bases and 3 bases respectively, with 12 bases between them. Germline assignment: CDR1 MGHRA and CDR2 YSYEKL.

CDR3 region: CASSMTVQETQYF. CDR3 DNA: TGTGCCAGCAGCATGACAGTCCAAGAGACCCAGTACTTC. V is TRBV7-9 and J is TRBJ2-5; D is possibly TRBD1 (5 bases). V dropped 5 bases and J dropped 1 base, with 8 bases sitting between them. The germline gives CDR1 SEHNR, CDR2 FQNEAQ (reference sequence). This CDR3 is built from 13 residues.

This clone was picked up one time. This rearrangement joins TRBV2 to TRBJ2-3, with D possibly being TRBD2 (5 bases). V was cut by 8 bases and J by 2 bases, with 14 bases left in between. Germline CDR1 is SNHLY and CDR2 is FYNNEI. The CDR3 is 14 amino acids. CDR3 DNA: TGTGCCAGCTCAAGAGGGTGGGCCACAGATACGCAGTATTTT. It yields the protein CASSRGWATDTQYF.

V and J are TRBV9 and TRBJ2-5; tentative D call: TRBD1 (6 bases). The CDR3 runs 16 residues. Germline V gives CDR1 SGDLS, CDR2 YYNGEE. V was trimmed by 3 bases and J by 0 bases, leaving 15 bases between them. The CDR3 sequence: CASSAPRGIYQETQYF. Here the CDR3 DNA reads TGTGCCAGCAGCGCCCCCAGGGGCATCTACCAAGAGACCCAGTACTTC. The full variable domain, completed using reference TRBV9 and TRBJ2-5, is DSGVTQTPKHLITATGQRVTLRCSPRSGDLSVYWYQQSLDQGLQFLIQYYNGEERAKGNILERFSAQQFPDLHSELNLSSLELGDSALYFCASSAPRGIYQETQYFGPGTRLLVL.

CDR3 amino acids: CATKTLAGAQNNEQFF. The CDR3, as DNA: TGTGCCACCAAAACCCTAGCGGGCGCACAAAACAATGAGCAGTTCTTC. V gene TRBV28 combines with J gene TRBJ2-1; 8 nucleotides line up with TRBD2. The CDR3 loop spans 16 amino acids. Trimming at V came to 10 bases and at J to 5 bases, leaving 16 bases not matched to a gene. The germline V gene has CDR1 MDHEN and CDR2 SYDVKM. Combining the CDR3 with reference TRBV28 and TRBJ2-1 gives the whole variable domain DVKVTQSSRYLVKRTGEKVFLECVQDMDHENMFWYRQDPGLGLRLIYFSYDVKMKEKGDIPEGYSVSREKKERFSLILESASTNQTSMYLCATKTLAGAQNNEQFFGPGTRLTVL.

The genes are TRBV10-2 and TRBJ1-1; D unclear. V lost 7 bases, J lost 2 bases, and 11 bases lay in between. Germline CDR1 is WSHSY and CDR2 is SAAADI. The CDR3 extends over 13 amino acids. The CDR3 region has the DNA TGCGCCAGCACTTGGGCCTTAAACACTGAAGCTTTCTTT. This encodes CASTWALNTEAFF.

Regarding this clone: This CDR3 is also generated by other DNA sequences in the sample. CDR3 amino acids: CASSPSGSYEQYF. CDR3 bases: TGTGCCAGCAGCCCTAGCGGGAGCTACGAGCAGTACTTC. This chain connects TRBV5-4 to TRBJ2-7; 10 bases are shared with TRBD2. CDR3 length: 13 amino acids. Germline V gene sequence: CDR1 SGHNT, CDR2 YYREEE (reference sequence). The J segment lost 3 bases and the V segment lost 4 bases, leaving 1 base of the junction unmatched.